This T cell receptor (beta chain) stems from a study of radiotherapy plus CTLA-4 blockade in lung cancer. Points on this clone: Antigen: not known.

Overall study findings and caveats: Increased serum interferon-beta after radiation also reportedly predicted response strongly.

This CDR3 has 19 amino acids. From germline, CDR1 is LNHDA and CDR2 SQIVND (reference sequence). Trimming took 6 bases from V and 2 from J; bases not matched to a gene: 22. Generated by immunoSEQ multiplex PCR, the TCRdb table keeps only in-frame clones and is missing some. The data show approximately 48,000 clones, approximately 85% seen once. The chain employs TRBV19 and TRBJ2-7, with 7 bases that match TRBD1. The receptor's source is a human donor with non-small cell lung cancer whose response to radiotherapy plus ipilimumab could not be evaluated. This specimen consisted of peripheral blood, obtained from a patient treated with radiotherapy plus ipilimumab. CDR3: CASSKLPGQQTGSPYEQYF. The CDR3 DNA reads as TGTGCCAGTAGCAAACTACCGGGACAGCAAACTGGGTCTCCCTACGAGCAGTACTTC.